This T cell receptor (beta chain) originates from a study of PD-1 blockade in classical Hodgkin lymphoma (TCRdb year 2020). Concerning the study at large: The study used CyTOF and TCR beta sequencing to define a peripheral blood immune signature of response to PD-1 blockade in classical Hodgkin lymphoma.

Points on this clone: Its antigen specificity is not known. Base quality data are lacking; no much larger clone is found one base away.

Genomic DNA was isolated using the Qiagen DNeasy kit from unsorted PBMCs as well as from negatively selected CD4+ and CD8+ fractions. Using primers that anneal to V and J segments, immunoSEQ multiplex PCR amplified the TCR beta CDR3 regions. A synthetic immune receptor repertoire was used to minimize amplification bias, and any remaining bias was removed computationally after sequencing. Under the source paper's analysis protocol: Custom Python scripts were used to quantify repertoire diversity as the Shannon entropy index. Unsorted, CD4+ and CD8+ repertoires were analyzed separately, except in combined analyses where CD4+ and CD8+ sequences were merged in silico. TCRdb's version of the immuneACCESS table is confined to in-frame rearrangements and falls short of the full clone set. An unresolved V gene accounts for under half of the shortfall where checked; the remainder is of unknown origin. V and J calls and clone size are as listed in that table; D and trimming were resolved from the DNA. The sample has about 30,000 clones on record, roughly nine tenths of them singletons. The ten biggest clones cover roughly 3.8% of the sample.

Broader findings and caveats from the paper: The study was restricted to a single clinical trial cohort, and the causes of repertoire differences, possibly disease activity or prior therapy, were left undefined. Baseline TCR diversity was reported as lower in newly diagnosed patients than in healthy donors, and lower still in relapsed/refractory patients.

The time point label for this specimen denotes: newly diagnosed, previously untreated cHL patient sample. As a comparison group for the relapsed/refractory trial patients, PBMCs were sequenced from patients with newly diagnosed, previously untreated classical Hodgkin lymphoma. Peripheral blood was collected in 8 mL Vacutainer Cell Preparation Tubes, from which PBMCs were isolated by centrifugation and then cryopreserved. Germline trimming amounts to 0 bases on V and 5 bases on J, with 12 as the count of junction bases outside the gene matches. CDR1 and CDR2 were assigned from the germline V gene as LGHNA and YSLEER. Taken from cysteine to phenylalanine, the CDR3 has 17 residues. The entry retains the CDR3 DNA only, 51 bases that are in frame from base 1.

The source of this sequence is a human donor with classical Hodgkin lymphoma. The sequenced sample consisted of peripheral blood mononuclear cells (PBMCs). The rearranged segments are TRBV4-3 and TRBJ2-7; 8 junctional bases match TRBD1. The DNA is TGCGCCAGCAGCCAAGATCGAGGGAACAGGGGGGTAAACGAGCAGTACTTC. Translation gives CASSQDRGNRGVNEQYF.